The 21 T cell receptor beta chains reported below all come from one sample, sequenced in a study of T cell responses to AZD1222 COVID-19 vaccine. The table came from immunoSEQ multiplex PCR; TCRdb's copy has only in-frame clones and leaves some out. The table lists 110,000 or so clones, around 93% of them singletons. This specimen consisted of peripheral blood, obtained on day 0 of AZD1222 vaccination. These TCRs come from an adult in good health.

The V call is TRBV4-1, the J call TRBJ2-3, with 10 bases fitting TRBD2. V trimming: 3 bases; J trimming: 4 bases; junction bases outside the gene matches: 7. The CDR3 runs 16 residues. The germline gives CDR1 MGHRA, CDR2 YSYEKL. This CDR3 is CASSHLPSGGPDTQYF. For the CDR3, the DNA is TGCGCCAGCAGCCACTTGCCTAGCGGGGGTCCAGATACGCAGTATTTT.

This chain links TRBV25-1 with TRBJ1-5; 8 nucleotides agree with TRBD1. The CDR3 is 15 residues long. Per germline, CDR1 MGHDK and CDR2 SYGVNS. Germline trimming cut 5 bases from V and 7 bases from J; bases unmatched to any gene: 10. CDR3 coding DNA: TGTGCCAGCAGTCCCCTCGGACAGGGAGGACAGCCCCAGCATTTT. This encodes CASSPLGQGGQPQHF.

The J gene is TRBJ2-7, the V gene TRBV2; the D call may be TRBD1 or TRBD2 (5 bases each). The CDR3 loop spans 13 amino acids. The germline gives CDR1 SNHLY, CDR2 FYNNEI. V was pared by 11 bases and J by 3 bases, with 17 bases between. CDR3 amino acids: CAGQDVGDYEQYF. The DNA for the CDR3 is TGTGCCGGCCAGGACGTGGGGGACTACGAGCAGTACTTC.

The table lists this clone with a few counts. The CDR3 coding sequence is TGTGCCTGGAGTCGGCAGGGGACCGGGGAGCTGTTTTTT. The encoded protein is CAWSRQGTGELFF. J is TRBJ2-2 and V is TRBV30; D might be TRBD1 (6 bases). V dropped 2 bases and J dropped 5 bases, with 9 bases sitting between them. Per germline, CDR1 GTSNPN and CDR2 SVGIG (reference sequence). The CDR3 covers 13 residues.

The rearrangement links TRBV10-3 to TRBJ2-1, with 7 bases matching TRBD2. Germline CDR1 is ENHRY and CDR2 is SYGVKD. With V trimmed by 7 bases and J by 4 bases, 7 bases remained unmatched. The CDR3 sequence is 14 residues long. CDR3: CAITPHGGYNEQFF. DNA for the CDR3: TGTGCCATCACCCCTCACGGGGGGTACAATGAGCAGTTCTTC.

The rearrangement uses TRBV29-1 and TRBJ1-4; D is undetermined. The CDR3 has 13 residues. With 4 bases removed from V and 3 bases from J, the gap between germline ends came to 9 bases. The V gene's germline CDR1 is SQVTM and CDR2 ANQGSEA. The CDR3 bases are TGCAGCGTTGCGGTGAGACCTAATGAAAAACTGTTTTTT. Residues: CSVAVRPNEKLFF. Variable domain in full (rest from reference TRBV29-1 and TRBJ1-4): SAVISQKPSRDICQRGTSLTIQCQVDSQVTMMFWYRQQPGQSLTLIATANQGSEATYESGFVIDKFPISRPNLTFSTLTVSNMSPEDSSIYLCSVAVRPNEKLFFGSGTQLSVL.

V usage is TRBV10-3 and J usage is TRBJ1-1, with D possibly being TRBD1 (5 bases). The germline V gene encodes CDR1 ENHRY and CDR2 SYGVKD. V was cut by 7 bases and J by 1 base, with 10 bases left in between. The CDR3 covers 13 residues. CDR3 region: CAIKGQGNTEAFF. CDR3 sequence (DNA): TGTGCCATCAAAGGTCAGGGGAACACTGAAGCTTTCTTT.

The J gene is TRBJ2-1, the V gene TRBV12-3 or TRBV12-4; unclear D gene. The CDR3 runs 13 residues. Deletions cut 4 bases from V and 0 bases from J, with 4 bases between. In nucleotides, the CDR3 is TGTGCCAGCAGTTCGGGCTCCTACAATGAGCAGTTCTTC. Translated: CASSSGSYNEQFF.

Notes on this clone: The sample holds other DNA sequences that translate to the same CDR3. The V gene is TRBV30, the J gene TRBJ2-3; D possibly corresponds to TRBD2 (7 bases). The V gene's germline CDR1 is GTSNPN and CDR2 SVGIG (reference sequence). V lost 0 bases to trimming and J lost 1 base, with 8 bases between them. The CDR3 sequence is 14 residues long. This chain's CDR3 is CAWSVGGGTDTQYF. In DNA, the CDR3 is TGTGCCTGGAGTGTAGGGGGGGGCACAGATACGCAGTATTTT.

The chain is built from TRBV2 and TRBJ2-5; perhaps TRBD2 as D (5 bases). V was pared by 11 bases and J by 4 bases, with 11 bases between. In germline, CDR1 is SNHLY, CDR2 FYNNEI. This CDR3 spans 11 amino acids. The CDR3 DNA reads TGTGCCGGGGAGCTAAGAGAGACCCAGTACTTC. Residues: CAGELRETQYF.

The gene calls are TRBV30 and TRBJ2-3, with TRBD1 matching 7 bases. The V gene end was trimmed by 2 bases and the J gene end by 0 bases; junction bases not matched to a gene: 14. Germline V gene sequence: CDR1 GTSNPN, CDR2 SVGIG (reference sequence). The CDR3 covers 18 residues. CDR3 sequence (DNA): TGTGCCTGGAGTACAGGGGAGCGCTTCCTTGCTAGCACAGATACGCAGTATTTT. Encoded protein: CAWSTGERFLASTDTQYF.

CDR3 nucleotide sequence: TGTGCCAGCAGCACACAGGGTGGGCTGTTTTTT. Translation gives CASSTQGGLFF. V is TRBV7-9 and J is TRBJ1-4; TRBD1 might be the D (6 bases). The CDR3 is 11 amino acids. Germline assignment: CDR1 SEHNR and CDR2 FQNEAQ (reference sequence). The ends were cut back, 5 bases at V and 14 bases at J, with 12 bases in the middle.

This clone is medium-sized in the sample. This chain joins TRBV21-1 and TRBJ2-7; the table calls TRBD2, which could not be checked here. TRBV21-1 is described as a pseudogene. The CDR3 extends over 14 amino acids. The CDR3 region has the DNA TGTGCCAGCGGTGGACTAGCGGGGGCCTACGAGCAGTACTTC. It yields the protein CASGGLAGAYEQYF.

The V call is TRBV7-2, the J call TRBJ1-3, with D maybe TRBD1 (6 bases). The CDR3 runs to 15 residues. With 5 bases removed from V and 1 base from J, the gap between germline ends came to 12 bases. The germline V gene has CDR1 SGHTA and CDR2 FQGNSA. The CDR3 loop is CASSTSGVSGNTIYF. The CDR3 DNA follows: TGTGCCAGCAGCACCTCAGGGGTTTCTGGAAACACCATATATTTT.

The chain has TRBV5-1 and TRBJ2-6; D ambiguous. Germline V CDR1 and CDR2: SGHRS, YFSETQ. The CDR3 contains 16 residues. Trimming removed 1 base from V and 1 base from J, with 9 bases in between. The CDR3 bases are TGCGCCAGCAGCTTGAAGGCTGGGTCTGGGGCCAACGTCCTGACTTTC. The encoded protein is CASSLKAGSGANVLTF.

V is TRBV6-1 and J is TRBJ2-1; TRBD2 matches 7 bases. The germline CDR1 and CDR2 sequences are MNHNS and SASEGT. The trim removed 2 bases at V and 4 bases at J, leaving 11 bases unmatched. There are 17 residues in the CDR3. Here the CDR3 DNA reads TGTGCCAGCAGTGAAATCATCGCGGGAGCCAAGTACAATGAGCAGTTCTTC. Protein product: CASSEIIAGAKYNEQFF.

The CDR3 bases are TGTGCCAGCAGCCTACCGGGGCTCGGTGAAGCTTTCTTT. Protein: CASSLPGLGEAFF. This chain uses TRBV27 with TRBJ1-1; possible D gene TRBD1, 5 bases. This CDR3 has 13 residues. V lost 6 bases to trimming and J lost 7 bases, with 15 bases between them. The germline V gene has CDR1 MNHEY and CDR2 SMNVEV (reference sequence).

This rearrangement joins TRBV4-3 to TRBJ2-7; perhaps TRBD1 as D (5 bases). CDR1 is LGHNA, CDR2 YSLEER, per germline. The V gene lost 0 bases and the J gene lost 2 bases, with 8 bases spanning the gap. The CDR3 runs to 14 residues. As DNA, the CDR3 is TGCGCCAGCAGCCAAGAGACAGAAACCTACGAGCAGTACTTC. This sequence encodes CASSQETETYEQYF.

V usage is TRBV28 and J usage is TRBJ1-1; TRBD1 is a possible D gene (6 bases). The CDR3 is made up of 13 amino acids. The germline V gene has CDR1 MDHEN and CDR2 SYDVKM. With 6 bases removed from V and 7 bases from J, the gap between germline ends came to 15 bases. The CDR3 is CASRQGGLDEAFF. Here the CDR3 DNA reads TGTGCCAGCAGACAAGGGGGATTGGATGAAGCTTTCTTT.

V gene TRBV18 combines with J gene TRBJ1-6; D gene ambiguous. The CDR3 loop spans 14 amino acids. V was trimmed by 2 bases and J by 7 bases, leaving 9 bases between them. The germline CDR1 and CDR2 sequences are KGHSH and LQKENI. The CDR3 nucleotides read TGTGCCAGCTCACCAAGGCAGGAAAATTCACCCCTCCACTTT. Its translation: CASSPRQENSPLHF.

CDR3 protein: CASSPSLNEQFF. The CDR3 DNA reads TGTGCCAGCAGCCCTAGCCTAAATGAGCAGTTCTTC. This chain uses TRBV11-2 with TRBJ2-1; the D gene is possibly TRBD2 (5 bases). V was clipped by 5 bases and J by 7 bases, with 9 bases between them. CDR1 is SGHAT and CDR2 is FQNNGV in the germline V gene. There are 12 residues in the CDR3.